The clone carrying this TCR beta chain was detected a few times. Antigen: not known. The data originate from a study of blood T cells in healthy people across ages. General observations from the study: Age advanced and TCR beta diversity per million T cells fell, roughly linearly. In long-lived donors, naive CD4+ cell counts and diversity exceeded those of aged donors.

From germline, CDR1 is KGHSH and CDR2 LQKENI. The junction had 9 bases not matched to a gene; V was cut back by 5 bases and J by 7 bases. The CDR3 totals 15 residues. Samples each yielded at least 5.5 micrograms of total RNA. With a J-beta primer mix and a sample-barcoded 5' primer, a second PCR ran about 7 to 11 cycles. Template switching added a 12-random-nucleotide identifier to every cDNA molecule. Each CDR3 protein gets one entry after TCRdb re-called the 5' RACE reads with MiXCR. The sample records around 1,000,000 distinct CDR3 sequences, 20% to 25% being singletons. Another study also made use of these data, one on T cells of mothers and their children.

The chain carries TRBV18 and TRBJ2-1, with 9 nucleotides matching TRBD1. The sample comprised blood. The origin of this receptor is a girl aged 2-10 years in good health. The CDR3 DNA reads as TGTGCCAGCTCAAATTCGGGACAGGGAATAAATGAGCAGTTCTTC. Translating it yields CASSNSGQGINEQFF.